These T cell receptor beta chains were read from a single sample in a study of cytomegalovirus exposure and HLA in healthy donors. TCRdb's copy holds only in-frame clones and misses some; the assay was immunoSEQ multiplex PCR. The sample records some 120,000 clones, 55% to 65% being singletons. Material for sequencing was PBMCs. The receptor set was obtained from a woman between 35 and 50 years old in good health and CMV-seropositive. Each CDR3 is given with its conserved first and last residue. The order of the fields is D gene, J gene, clone size, V gene, CDR3 protein, CDR3 DNA. The D gene is left open where the match is weak. Part of the rows lack a size; the others show once, few, many or a class for expanded clones.

D gene: TRBD2; J gene: TRBJ2-2; clone size: NA; V gene: TRBV7-3; CDR3 protein: CASSFGLAGAEELFF; CDR3 DNA: TGTGCCAGCAGCTTCGGACTAGCGGGAGCGGAGGAGCTGTTTTTT
D gene: TRBD2; J gene: TRBJ2-2; clone size: NA; V gene: TRBV27; CDR3 protein: CASKGAGVVTGELFF; CDR3 DNA: TGTGCCAGCAAGGGTGCGGGAGTTGTAACCGGGGAGCTGTTTTTT
D gene: NA; J gene: TRBJ2-1; clone size: NA; V gene: TRBV6-5; CDR3 protein: CASSPGSRNEQFF; CDR3 DNA: TGTGCCAGCAGCCCGGGGAGTAGGAATGAGCAGTTCTTC
D gene: NA; J gene: TRBJ2-7; clone size: NA; V gene: TRBV29-1; CDR3 protein: CSAVESYEQYF; CDR3 DNA: TGCAGCGCGGTAGAATCCTACGAGCAGTACTTC
D gene: TRBD2; J gene: TRBJ2-2; clone size: NA; V gene: TRBV7-9; CDR3 protein: CASSLVGLAGVGELFF; CDR3 DNA: TGTGCCAGCAGCTTAGTGGGACTAGCGGGAGTCGGGGAGCTGTTTTTT
D gene: TRBD1; J gene: TRBJ1-6; clone size: NA; V gene: TRBV7-6; CDR3 protein: CASSLGRGTDSPLHF; CDR3 DNA: TGTGCCAGCAGCTTAGGCCGGGGGACAGATTCACCCCTCCACTTT
D gene: NA; J gene: TRBJ2-1; clone size: NA; V gene: TRBV5-4; CDR3 protein: CASSLGPGNEQFF; CDR3 DNA: TGTGCCAGCAGCTTGGGACCGGGCAATGAGCAGTTCTTC
D gene: TRBD2; J gene: TRBJ2-1; clone size: few; V gene: TRBV5-1; CDR3 protein: CASSLFLGLGYNEQFF; CDR3 DNA: TGCGCCAGCAGCTTGTTTTTAGGACTAGGTTACAATGAGCAGTTCTTC
D gene: TRBD1; J gene: TRBJ1-2; clone size: NA; V gene: TRBV4-1; CDR3 protein: CASSQAGTGSNYGYTF; CDR3 DNA: TGCGCCAGCAGCCAAGCGGGGACAGGGAGTAACTATGGCTACACCTTC
D gene: NA; J gene: TRBJ2-6; clone size: NA; V gene: TRBV5-4; CDR3 protein: CASSLEGLKAGANVLTF; CDR3 DNA: TGTGCCAGCAGCTTGGAAGGACTTAAAGCTGGGGCCAACGTCCTGACTTTC
D gene: NA; J gene: TRBJ2-5; clone size: NA; V gene: TRBV18; CDR3 protein: CASSPPLGGQETQYF; CDR3 DNA: TGTGCCAGCTCACCACCGCTTGGAGGGCAAGAGACCCAGTACTTC
D gene: NA; J gene: TRBJ2-1; clone size: NA; V gene: TRBV11-1; CDR3 protein: CASTSRRYNEQFF; CDR3 DNA: TGTGCCAGCACTAGCAGGCGCTACAATGAGCAGTTCTTC
D gene: NA; J gene: TRBJ1-4; clone size: NA; V gene: TRBV7-9; CDR3 protein: CASSFQTNEKLFF; CDR3 DNA: TGTGCCAGCAGCTTCCAAACTAATGAAAAACTGTTTTTT
D gene: NA; J gene: TRBJ2-7; clone size: few; V gene: TRBV4-1; CDR3 protein: CASSQPQGSGNEQYF; CDR3 DNA: TGCGCCAGCAGCCAGCCACAGGGCAGTGGGAACGAGCAGTACTTC
D gene: NA; J gene: TRBJ2-1; clone size: NA; V gene: TRBV27; CDR3 protein: CASSIGGSYNEQFF; CDR3 DNA: TGTGCCAGCAGTATCGGGGGCTCCTACAATGAGCAGTTCTTC
D gene: NA; J gene: TRBJ2-1; clone size: few; V gene: TRBV7-9; CDR3 protein: CASSWGTYNEQFF; CDR3 DNA: TGTGCCAGCAGTTGGGGGACTTACAATGAGCAGTTCTTC
D gene: TRBD2; J gene: TRBJ2-1; clone size: few; V gene: TRBV4-1; CDR3 protein: CASSQGPSGIYNEQFF; CDR3 DNA: TGCGCCAGCAGCCAAGGCCCTAGCGGGATCTACAATGAGCAGTTCTTC
D gene: NA; J gene: TRBJ1-4; clone size: few; V gene: TRBV9; CDR3 protein: CASSVGLLSNEKLFF; CDR3 DNA: TGTGCCAGCAGCGTAGGTCTCCTGTCTAATGAAAAACTGTTTTTT
D gene: TRBD1; J gene: TRBJ1-1; clone size: few; V gene: TRBV5-1; CDR3 protein: CASSLGTVNTEAFF; CDR3 DNA: TGCGCCAGCAGCCTCGGGACAGTGAACACTGAAGCTTTCTTT
D gene: TRBD1; J gene: TRBJ2-4; clone size: NA; V gene: TRBV28; CDR3 protein: CASTGPGGRTNIQYF; CDR3 DNA: TGTGCCAGCACGGGACCAGGGGGCAGAACAAACATTCAGTACTTC
D gene: TRBD1; J gene: TRBJ2-6; clone size: few; V gene: TRBV4-1; CDR3 protein: CASSQGTGSGANVLTF; CDR3 DNA: TGCGCCAGCAGCCAAGGGACAGGGTCTGGGGCCAACGTCCTGACTTTC
D gene: NA; J gene: TRBJ2-1; clone size: NA; V gene: TRBV19; CDR3 protein: CASSIVAGAYNEQFF; CDR3 DNA: TGTGCCAGTAGTATCGTAGCAGGGGCCTACAATGAGCAGTTCTTC
D gene: TRBD2; J gene: TRBJ2-2; clone size: NA; V gene: TRBV7-2; CDR3 protein: CASSRGLAGVGNTGELFF; CDR3 DNA: TGTGCCAGCAGCCGGGGACTAGCGGGAGTAGGTAACACCGGGGAGCTGTTTTTT
D gene: TRBD1; J gene: TRBJ2-7; clone size: NA; V gene: TRBV4-2; CDR3 protein: CASKARDRGSYEQYF; CDR3 DNA: TGTGCCAGCAAGGCCCGTGACAGGGGATCCTACGAGCAATACTTC